The following is a T cell receptor (beta chain) sequence with its context. The sample is drawn from a study of shared T cell receptors in the human thymus. CDR3 length: 17 amino acids. Germline CDR1 and CDR2: SGHTA and FQGTGA. After removal of 3 bases from V and 6 bases from J, the junction contained 9 bases not matched to a gene. Profiled with immunoSEQ multiplex PCR; TCRdb holds only in-frame clones, not every one. The table has 640,000 or so clones, around 87% seen once. These data were also filed under a second study, of human thymus T cells. Turning to that study: Corrective surgery for congenital heart defects was being performed on the healthy Finnish infants who served as donors. The authors found apparently biased V and J gene usage in thymic and blood repertoires.

This clonotype originated in a boy less than two years old with a congenital heart defect. The sample comprised thymocytes. This chain links TRBV7-3 with TRBJ2-2, with 11 bases identical to TRBD2. The DNA of the CDR3 is TGTGCCAGCAGCTTCACCTATAGCGGGGGGGCCGCCGGGGAGCTGTTTTTT. Its protein product is CASSFTYSGGAAGELFF.